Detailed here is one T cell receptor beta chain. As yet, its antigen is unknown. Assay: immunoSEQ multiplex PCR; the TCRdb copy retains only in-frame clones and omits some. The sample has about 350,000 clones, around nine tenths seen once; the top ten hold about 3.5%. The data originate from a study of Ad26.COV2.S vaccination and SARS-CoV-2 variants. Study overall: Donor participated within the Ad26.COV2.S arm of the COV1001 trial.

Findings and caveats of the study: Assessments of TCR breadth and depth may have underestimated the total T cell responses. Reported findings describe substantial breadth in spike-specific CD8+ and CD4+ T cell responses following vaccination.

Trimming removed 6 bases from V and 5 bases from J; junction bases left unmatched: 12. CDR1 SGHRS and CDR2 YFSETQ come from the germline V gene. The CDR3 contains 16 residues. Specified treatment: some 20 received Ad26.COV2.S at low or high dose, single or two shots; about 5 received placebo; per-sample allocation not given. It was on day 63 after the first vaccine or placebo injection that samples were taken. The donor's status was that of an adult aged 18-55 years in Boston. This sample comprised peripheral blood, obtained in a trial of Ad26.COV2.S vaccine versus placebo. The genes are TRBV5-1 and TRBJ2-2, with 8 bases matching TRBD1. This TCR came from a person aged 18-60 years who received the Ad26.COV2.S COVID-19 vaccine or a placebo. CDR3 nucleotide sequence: TGCGCCAGCAATCTTGCCGGACAGGGAAGAACCGGGGAGCTGTTTTTT. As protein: CASNLAGQGRTGELFF.